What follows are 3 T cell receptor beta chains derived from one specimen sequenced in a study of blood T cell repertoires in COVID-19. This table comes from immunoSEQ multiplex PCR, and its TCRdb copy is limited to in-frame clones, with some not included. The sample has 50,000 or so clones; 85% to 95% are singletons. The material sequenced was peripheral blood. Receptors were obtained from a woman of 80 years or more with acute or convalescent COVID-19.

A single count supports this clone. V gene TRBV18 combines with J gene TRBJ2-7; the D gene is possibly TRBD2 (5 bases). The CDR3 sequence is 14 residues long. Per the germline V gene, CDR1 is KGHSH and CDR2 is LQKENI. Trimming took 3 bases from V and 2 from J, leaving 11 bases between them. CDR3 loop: CASSPSERAYEQYF. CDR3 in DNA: TGTGCCAGCTCACCCTCCGAGAGGGCCTACGAGCAGTACTTC.

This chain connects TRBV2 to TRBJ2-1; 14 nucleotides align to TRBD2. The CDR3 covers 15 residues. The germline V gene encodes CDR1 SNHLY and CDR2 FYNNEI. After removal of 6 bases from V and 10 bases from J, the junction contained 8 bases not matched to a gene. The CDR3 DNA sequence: TGTGCCAGCAGGCGACTAGCGGGAGGGCAGGGAGAGCAGTTCTTC. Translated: CASRRLAGGQGEQFF. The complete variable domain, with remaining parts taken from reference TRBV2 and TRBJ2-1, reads EPEVTQTPSHQVTQMGQEVILRCVPISNHLYFYWYRQILGQKVEFLVSFYNNEISEKSEIFDDQFSVERPDGSNFTLKIRSTKLEDSAMYFCASRRLAGGQGEQFFGPGTRLTVL.

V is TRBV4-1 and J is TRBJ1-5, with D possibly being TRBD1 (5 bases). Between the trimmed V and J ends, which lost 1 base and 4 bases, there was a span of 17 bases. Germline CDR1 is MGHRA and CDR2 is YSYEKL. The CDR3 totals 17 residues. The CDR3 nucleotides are TGCGCCAGCAGCCAAGGGGCGGGGCGAACCTGGAATCAGCCCCAGCATTTT. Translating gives CASSQGAGRTWNQPQHF.